This TCR beta chain is from a study of glioma-infiltrating T cells. Study-level points and caveats: Gliomas, especially low-grade, showed above-expected tissue-blood divergence; non-neoplastic patients showed below.

This clonotype has a count of ten or more. Its target is not known. Amplification of TCR alpha and beta CDR3 regions from RNA used iRepertoire nested multiplex PCR. Tissue mRNA or PBMC total RNA, roughly 100-400 ng, went into one-step reverse transcription and amplification. In TCRdb, the multiplex PCR reads were re-called with MiXCR into one record per CDR3 protein. The table lists over 70,000 distinct CDR3 sequences, 20% to 25% of them singletons. Looked up from germline, CDR1 is MGHRA and CDR2 is YSYEKL. Trimming cost V 4 bases and J 3 bases, with 25 bases left between them. The CDR3 is 20 amino acids.

The chain carries TRBV4-1 and TRBJ1-6; a possible D gene is TRBD1 (6 bases). The clonotype was recovered from a human donor with low-grade glioma or glioblastoma, undergoing nonglioma brain surgery, or in good health (not recorded which). Sequenced sample: glioma tissue, nonneoplastic brain tissue, or PBMCs (not recorded which). CDR3: CASSRRWPGEGSSYNSPLHF. The CDR3 DNA follows: TGCGCCAGCAGCCGAAGATGGCCAGGGGAAGGGAGTAGCTATAATTCACCCCTCCACTTT.